A selection of T cell receptor beta chains follows, all from one sample in a study of cytomegalovirus exposure and HLA in healthy donors. The assay was immunoSEQ multiplex PCR, and TCRdb's table has in-frame clones only and misses some. Counted here are 100,000 to 140,000 clones, over 65% occurring once; the ten biggest clones make up 14%. The sequenced material came from PBMCs. These receptors all stem from a woman aged 40 to 55 in good health and CMV-seropositive. CDR3s include the opening cysteine and the closing phenylalanine or tryptophan. The D gene is left open where the match is weak. Only part of the rows carry a size: once, few, many, or a class if the clone is expanded.

J gene: TRBJ2-7; D gene: -; clone size: -; V gene: TRBV29-1; CDR3 protein: CSGARPSYEQYF; CDR3 DNA: TGCAGCGGCGCCAGGCCCTCCTACGAGCAGTACTTC
J gene: TRBJ2-3; D gene: -; clone size: -; V gene: TRBV29-1; CDR3 protein: CSVDIQQSHTQYF; CDR3 DNA: TGCAGCGTTGATATTCAACAGTCTCATACGCAGTATTTT
J gene: TRBJ1-5; D gene: -; clone size: -; V gene: TRBV2; CDR3 protein: CASSEAGINQPQHF; CDR3 DNA: TGTGCCAGCAGTGAAGCCGGGATCAATCAGCCCCAGCATTTT
J gene: TRBJ1-1; D gene: TRBD1; clone size: few; V gene: TRBV29-1; CDR3 protein: CSANRDRSTEAFF; CDR3 DNA: TGCAGCGCTAACCGGGACAGAAGTACTGAAGCTTTCTTT
J gene: TRBJ2-7; D gene: TRBD2; clone size: -; V gene: TRBV13; CDR3 protein: CASSPGLPSSYEQYF; CDR3 DNA: TGTGCCAGCAGCCCGGGACTACCAAGCTCCTACGAGCAGTACTTC
J gene: TRBJ2-7; D gene: TRBD1; clone size: -; V gene: TRBV2; CDR3 protein: CASIAGTGNYEQYF; CDR3 DNA: TGTGCCAGCATAGCTGGGACAGGGAACTACGAGCAGTACTTC
J gene: TRBJ2-1; D gene: -; clone size: -; V gene: TRBV5-1; CDR3 protein: CASSVVAGDNNEQFF; CDR3 DNA: TGCGCCAGCAGTGTCGTCGCGGGGGACAACAATGAGCAGTTCTTC
J gene: TRBJ1-1; D gene: TRBD1; clone size: once; V gene: TRBV5-1; CDR3 protein: CASSATGGNTEAFF; CDR3 DNA: TGCGCCAGCAGCGCGACAGGGGGCAACACTGAAGCTTTCTTT
J gene: TRBJ2-2; D gene: TRBD2; clone size: -; V gene: TRBV15; CDR3 protein: CATSRGGTAGRDTGELFF; CDR3 DNA: TGTGCCACCAGCAGAGGAGGCACGGCTGGGAGGGACACCGGGGAGCTGTTTTTT
J gene: TRBJ2-5; D gene: -; clone size: -; V gene: TRBV9; CDR3 protein: CASSEPRPGRETQYF; CDR3 DNA: TGTGCCAGCAGCGAGCCCCGCCCGGGTAGGGAGACCCAGTACTTC
J gene: TRBJ1-2; D gene: TRBD1; clone size: -; V gene: TRBV18; CDR3 protein: CASSLRTGSNYGYTF; CDR3 DNA: TGTGCCAGCTCACTCCGGACAGGGTCTAACTATGGCTACACCTTC
J gene: TRBJ1-2; D gene: TRBD1; clone size: -; V gene: TRBV2; CDR3 protein: CAGMGQGTGGYTF; CDR3 DNA: TGTGCCGGTATGGGACAGGGGACTGGCGGCTACACCTTC
J gene: TRBJ1-5; D gene: -; clone size: -; V gene: TRBV30; CDR3 protein: CAWSGQGYQPQHF; CDR3 DNA: TGTGCCTGGAGTGGCCAGGGGTATCAGCCCCAGCATTTT
J gene: TRBJ1-5; D gene: TRBD1; clone size: once; V gene: TRBV2; CDR3 protein: CASSEWDRDQPQHF; CDR3 DNA: TGTGCCAGCAGTGAATGGGACAGGGATCAGCCCCAGCATTTT
J gene: TRBJ2-3; D gene: -; clone size: -; V gene: TRBV5-1; CDR3 protein: CASRLGSASTDTQYF; CDR3 DNA: TGCGCCAGCCGACTCGGGAGCGCTAGCACAGATACGCAGTATTTT
J gene: TRBJ2-3; D gene: -; clone size: -; V gene: TRBV7-9; CDR3 protein: CASRLESTDTQYF; CDR3 DNA: TGTGCCAGCAGGCTCGAGAGCACAGATACGCAGTATTTT
J gene: TRBJ1-5; D gene: -; clone size: -; V gene: TRBV4-1; CDR3 protein: CASSQVESGNQPQHF; CDR3 DNA: TGCGCCAGCAGCCAAGTGGAGTCTGGAAATCAGCCCCAGCATTTT
J gene: TRBJ1-1; D gene: -; clone size: -; V gene: TRBV7-2; CDR3 protein: CASSLRPGLNTEAFF; CDR3 DNA: TGTGCCAGCAGCTTAAGGCCCGGGTTGAACACTGAAGCTTTCTTT
J gene: TRBJ1-1; D gene: -; clone size: -; V gene: TRBV7-9; CDR3 protein: CASRPMRLNTEAFF; CDR3 DNA: TGTGCCAGCAGGCCCATGAGGCTGAACACTGAAGCTTTCTTT
J gene: TRBJ1-1; D gene: -; clone size: -; V gene: TRBV30; CDR3 protein: CAWSAAGGVAFF; CDR3 DNA: TGTGCCTGGAGTGCTGCGGGAGGGGTAGCTTTCTTT